This T cell receptor beta chain was observed in a study of neurological immune-mediated disorders. In its sample, this clonotype was seen many times. Deletions cut 3 bases from V and 10 bases from J, with 11 bases between. Germline V gene sequence: CDR1 SGDLS, CDR2 YYNGEE. This CDR3 comprises 12 residues. TCRdb re-analysed the 5' RACE reads in MiXCR, keeping a single row per CDR3 protein. This sample carries 40,000 to 45,000 distinct CDR3 sequences, under 6.5% of them seen once, and the ten largest clones take about 0.57%. The sample comprised CD4+ T cells from blood. This sequence joins TRBV9 and TRBJ2-1, with D perhaps matching TRBD1 (5 bases). The receptor was isolated from a woman aged 40-49 years in good health. The CDR3 DNA follows: TGTGCCAGCAGCGACCTTAACAGGGAGCAGTTCTTC. Its translation: CASSDLNREQFF.